Given below is one T cell receptor beta chain in context. These data come from a study of technical replicates of blood from a handful of donors. Assay used: immunoSEQ multiplex PCR; TCRdb lists only in-frame clones, some missing. The sample lists 74,000 or so clones; approximately 96% were seen once. This sequence originates from a human donor in good health. Material: T cells isolated from PBMCs.

The CDR3 DNA follows: TGTGCCAGCTCGCAGGGGACGTGGGATGGCTACACCTTC. The encoded protein is CASSQGTWDGYTF. This chain connects TRBV18 to TRBJ1-2, with D possibly TRBD1 on 6 matching bases. The CDR3 sequence is 13 residues long. In germline, CDR1 is KGHSH, CDR2 LQKENI. V was shortened by 6 bases and J by 6 bases, with 14 bases between the two germline ends.